The 9 T cell receptor beta chains given below trace back to one sample, sequenced in a study of OX40 agonist ivuxolimab in advanced cancers. The protocol was immunoSEQ multiplex PCR, while the TCRdb copy is restricted to in-frame clones and leaves out a portion. The sample consists of roughly 90,000 clones, 70% to 90% of them appearing once. This sample comprised CD4+ or CD8+ T cells sorted from blood, obtained in a trial of the OX40 agonist ivuxolimab. These receptors were taken from an adult with an advanced solid tumor such as melanoma, head and neck, liver or kidney cancer.

This clone came up once. The rearrangement links TRBV19 to TRBJ1-5; D not certain. This CDR3 has 13 amino acids. V was cut by 5 bases and J by 6 bases, with 11 bases left in between. Germline V gives CDR1 LNHDA, CDR2 SQIVND (reference sequence). The CDR3 nucleotides are TGTGCCAGTAGTTCGCAACCCGGTCAGCCCCAGCATTTT. This sequence encodes CASSSQPGQPQHF.

This clone was observed once. The rearrangement joins TRBV5-1 to TRBJ2-5, with 7 nucleotides matching TRBD1. The trim removed 4 bases at V and 5 bases at J, leaving 14 bases unmatched. The CDR3 extends over 16 amino acids. The germline V gene has CDR1 SGHRS and CDR2 YFSETQ. CDR3 nucleotide sequence: TGCGCCAGCAGCCGAGCCGGACAGGCCTTCGGGGAGACCCAGTACTTC. It encodes CASSRAGQAFGETQYF.

The rearrangement uses TRBV18 and TRBJ2-1, with TRBD1 matching over 11 bases. CDR1 KGHSH and CDR2 LQKENI come from the germline V gene. V trimming: 3 bases; J trimming: 6 bases; junction bases outside the gene matches: 7. This CDR3 is built from 16 residues. Here the CDR3 reads CASSPMDRGRGNEQFF. DNA for the CDR3: TGTGCCAGCTCACCGATGGACAGGGGGCGCGGCAATGAGCAGTTCTTC.

V is TRBV7-9 and J is TRBJ1-3, with D unresolved. V lost 4 bases to trimming and J lost 0 bases, with 16 bases between them. The V gene's germline CDR1 is SEHNR and CDR2 FQNEAQ (reference sequence). The CDR3 runs 17 residues. The CDR3 sequence: CASSSRRAFYSGNTIYF. CDR3 sequence (DNA): TGTGCCAGCAGCTCCAGAAGGGCCTTCTACTCTGGAAACACCATATATTTT.

This rearrangement joins TRBV7-7 to TRBJ2-1; TRBD2 aligns across 8 bases. CDR1 SSHAT and CDR2 FNYEAQ come from the germline V gene (reference sequence). Trimming cost V 5 bases and J 10 bases; bases outside gene matches: 13. The CDR3 covers 15 residues. CDR3 protein: CASSPVGSGVGEQFF. In nucleotides, the CDR3 is TGTGCCAGCAGCCCTGTTGGTAGCGGGGTTGGAGAGCAGTTCTTC.

This chain joins TRBV4-1 and TRBJ1-1; D is ambiguous. The CDR3 totals 16 residues. Trimming cost V 4 bases and J 2 bases, with 17 bases left between them. Germline loops: CDR1 MGHRA, CDR2 YSYEKL. The CDR3 coding sequence is TGCGCCAGCAGCCCGATTGGAAGGACGTTAAACACTGAAGCTTTCTTT. It yields the protein CASSPIGRTLNTEAFF.

A single count supports this clone. V gene TRBV11-2 combines with J gene TRBJ2-7, with D perhaps matching TRBD1 (6 bases). Trimming stripped 6 bases from V and 4 bases from J, with 10 bases between. The length of the CDR3 is 12 residues. Germline V CDR1 and CDR2: SGHAT, FQNNGV. The DNA of the CDR3 is TGTGCCAGCAGTGAACAGGGTTACGAGCAGTACTTC. It specifies CASSEQGYEQYF.

The chain carries TRBV9 and TRBJ2-2, with 10 bases aligning to TRBD2. Germline V gene sequence: CDR1 SGDLS, CDR2 YYNGEE. The V gene end was trimmed by 3 bases and the J gene end by 4 bases; junction bases not matched to a gene: 6. The CDR3 is 16 residues long. In DNA form, the CDR3 reads TGTGCCAGCAGCGCCGCTAGCGGGGGATTCACCGGGGAGCTGTTTTTT. This sequence encodes CASSAASGGFTGELFF.

The rearrangement links TRBV7-9 to TRBJ1-1; maybe TRBD1 (5 bases). Germline CDR1 and CDR2: SEHNR and FQNEAQ (reference sequence). The CDR3 extends over 14 amino acids. Trimming stripped 5 bases from V and 4 bases from J, with 14 bases between. Written as DNA, the CDR3 is TGTGCCAGCAGCACCCCGTGGCAGGGCACTGAAGCTTTCTTT. Protein: CASSTPWQGTEAFF.